This T cell receptor (beta chain) is from a study of monozygotic twins with inflammatory bowel disease. This CDR3 has 13 amino acids. Germline V gives CDR1 MNHEY, CDR2 SMNVEV (reference sequence). Template switching added UMIs carrying a 6-nucleotide sample barcode. TCRdb reprocessed the 5' RACE reads and keeps a single row for each CDR3 protein, giving no DNA. The sample totals roughly 200,000 distinct CDR3 sequences; its top ten clones hold less than 2%. Sequences were obtained from blood. The chain joins TRBV27 to TRBJ2-7; with no DNA, the TCRdb D assignment of TRBD2 cannot be verified. The receptor was isolated from a human donor with ulcerative colitis or Crohn's disease, or a healthy co-twin of an affected twin (not recorded which). CDR3 in amino acids: CASSLTEGSEQYF.